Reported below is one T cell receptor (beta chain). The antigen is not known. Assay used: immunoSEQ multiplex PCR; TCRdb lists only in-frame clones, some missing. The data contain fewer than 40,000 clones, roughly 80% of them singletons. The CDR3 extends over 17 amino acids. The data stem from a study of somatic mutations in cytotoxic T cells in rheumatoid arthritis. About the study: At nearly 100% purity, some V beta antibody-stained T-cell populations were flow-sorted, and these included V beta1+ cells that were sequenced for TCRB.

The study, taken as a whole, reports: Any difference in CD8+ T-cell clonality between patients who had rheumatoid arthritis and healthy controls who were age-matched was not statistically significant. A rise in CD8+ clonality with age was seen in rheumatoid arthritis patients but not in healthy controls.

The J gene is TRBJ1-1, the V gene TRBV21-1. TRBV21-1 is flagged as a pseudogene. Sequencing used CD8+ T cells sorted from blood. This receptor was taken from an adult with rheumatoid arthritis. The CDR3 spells CASSKKVWVGLNTEAFF. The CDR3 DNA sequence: TGTGCCAGCAGCAAAAAAGTCTGGGTAGGATTGAACACTGAAGCTTTCTTT.